These T cell receptor beta chains were read from a single sample in a study of blood T cell repertoires in COVID-19. TCRdb keeps only in-frame clones here, not all; method: immunoSEQ multiplex PCR. Of around 250,000 clones in the sample, more than 70% were seen once. The sequenced sample consisted of peripheral blood. Every receptor here comes from an elderly man with acute or convalescent COVID-19. Each CDR3 is given with its conserved first and last residue. The order of the fields is CDR3 length, V gene, clone size, J gene, D gene, CDR3 DNA, CDR3 protein. A D gene is named only where the DNA matches it firmly. Not all rows give a size; the values are once, few, many and, for expanded clones, a class.

>13|TRBV12-3/TRBV12-4|NA|TRBJ1-1|NA
TGTGCCAGCACCTGGGGAGGGTTCACTGAAGCTTTCTTT
CASTWGGFTEAFF
>14|TRBV18|once|TRBJ2-1|TRBD2
TGTGCCAGCTCACCCGGAAGCGGGAACAATGAGCAGTTCTTC
CASSPGSGNNEQFF
>14|TRBV19|once|TRBJ2-1|TRBD1
TGTGCCAGCAAGGCGGGACAGGTCTCAAATGAGCAGTTCTTC
CASKAGQVSNEQFF
>14|TRBV6-1|NA|TRBJ2-7|NA
TGTGCCAGCAGTGAACGGACAGCCGGCGACGAGCAGTACTTC
CASSERTAGDEQYF
>18|TRBV3-1/TRBV3-2|NA|TRBJ1-6|NA
TGTGCCAGCAGCCAAGTAACTAGGGGGTTGTCCTATAATTCACCCCTCCACTTT
CASSQVTRGLSYNSPLHF
>14|TRBV28|NA|TRBJ2-5|NA
TGTGCCAGCAGTCCCCTGGGCAGCCAAGAGACCCAGTACTTC
CASSPLGSQETQYF
>14|TRBV6-1|NA|TRBJ2-7|NA
TGTGCCAGCAGTGAACCGGGACACTACTACGAGCAGTACTTC
CASSEPGHYYEQYF
>15|TRBV7-9|NA|TRBJ2-1|TRBD2
TGTGCCAGCAGCCAAAGCGGGGGGGCCAGGAATGAGCAGTTCTTC
CASSQSGGARNEQFF
>13|TRBV24-1|NA|TRBJ1-1|NA
TGTGCCACCAGGGGGACTTTCAACACTGAAGCTTTCTTT
CATRGTFNTEAFF
>15|TRBV4-1|NA|TRBJ1-5|TRBD1
TGCGCCAGCAGCCAAGCCGGGACAGGGGGACAGTCCCAGCATTTT
CASSQAGTGGQSQHF
>17|TRBV4-1|NA|TRBJ1-1|NA
TGCGCCAGCAGCCAAGATAATGTGTGGGGGCTGAACACTGAAGCTTTCTTT
CASSQDNVWGLNTEAFF
>15|TRBV28|NA|TRBJ2-4|NA
TGTGCCAGCAGTTTCTCAGATTTAGCCAAAAACATTCAGTACTTC
CASSFSDLAKNIQYF
>10|TRBV29-1|NA|TRBJ1-1|NA
TGCAGCGTTGTCGACACTGAAGCTTTCTTT
CSVVDTEAFF
>16|TRBV21-1|NA|TRBJ2-3|NA
TGTGCCAGCAGCAAGGCGGACAGGGGAAACACAGATACGCAGTATTTT
CASSKADRGNTDTQYF
>11|TRBV6-5|NA|TRBJ2-7|NA
TGTGCCAGCCAACGGGTCTACGAGCAGTACTTC
CASQRVYEQYF
>15|TRBV5-1|NA|TRBJ1-1|TRBD1
TGCGCCAGCAGCTTGGGGGACAGGCAAAGCACTGAAGCTTTCTTT
CASSLGDRQSTEAFF
>12|TRBV29-1|once|TRBJ1-1|TRBD1
TGCAGCGTTTGGGGACAGGCCACTGAAGCTTTCTTT
CSVWGQATEAFF
>16|TRBV7-2|NA|TRBJ2-5|TRBD1
TGTGCCAGCAGCTTAGGTGGGACAGGGGGACGGGAGACCCAGTACTTC
CASSLGGTGGRETQYF
>14|TRBV5-4|NA|TRBJ1-2|NA
TGTGCCAGCAGCAGAAAACAGGGAGGGGATGGCTACACCTTC
CASSRKQGGDGYTF
>12|TRBV29-1|once|TRBJ2-5|NA
TGCAGCGTTAGTGGAGGGCTGGAGACCCAGTACTTC
CSVSGGLETQYF
>13|TRBV13|NA|TRBJ2-7|NA
TGTGCCAGCAGCTTATGGAAAGGGGACGAGCAGTACTTC
CASSLWKGDEQYF
>14|TRBV27|few|TRBJ1-1|TRBD1
TGTGCCAGCAGTCCTGGGGGACAGCAACCTGAAGCTTTCTTT
CASSPGGQQPEAFF
>14|TRBV5-1|NA|TRBJ2-2|NA
TGCGCCAGCAGCCGGGGGTCGGACACCGGGGAGCTGTTTTTT
CASSRGSDTGELFF
>15|TRBV4-1|NA|TRBJ1-4|NA
TGCGCCAGCAGCTCAGGAGGGACGGCTAATGAAAAACTGTTTTTT
CASSSGGTANEKLFF
>17|TRBV7-8|NA|TRBJ1-2|NA
TGTGCCAGCAGCTTAGTTTGGGCCAGGGATTCTTTCTATGGCTACACCTTC
CASSLVWARDSFYGYTF
>16|TRBV4-1|once|TRBJ2-7|NA
TGCGCCAGCAGCCCTATATTCACGGGGGGCACCTACGAGCAGTACTTC
CASSPIFTGGTYEQYF
>13|TRBV6-5|NA|TRBJ2-5|NA
TGTGCCAGTTCCGGGGAACTAGGGGAGACCCAGTACTTC
CASSGELGETQYF
>15|TRBV24-1|NA|TRBJ1-5|NA
TGTGCCACCAGTGATCCCTGGACTATCGGTCAGCCCCAGCATTTT
CATSDPWTIGQPQHF
>13|TRBV5-1|NA|TRBJ1-5|NA
TGCGCCAGCAGCAGGGAGTTAAATCAGCCCCAGCATTTT
CASSRELNQPQHF
>15|TRBV19|NA|TRBJ1-1|TRBD1
TGTGCCAGTAGTCCTCGACAGGGTTGGAACACTGAAGCTTTCTTT
CASSPRQGWNTEAFF
>15|TRBV28|NA|TRBJ2-4|NA
TGTGCCAGCAGCTGGGACACCTTAGCCAAAAACATTCAGTACTTC
CASSWDTLAKNIQYF
>15|TRBV4-1|few|TRBJ2-2|NA
TGCGCCAGCAGGCAAGAAAAGGGAGGAGCCGGGGAGCTGTTTTTT
CASRQEKGGAGELFF
>15|TRBV6-5|NA|TRBJ1-6|TRBD1
TGTGCCAGCAGGGGGACAGGGGGCGTTGTCTCACCCCTCCACTTT
CASRGTGGVVSPLHF
>14|TRBV30|NA|TRBJ1-4|NA
TGTGCCTGGAGTGGAACGGGGGCTAATGAAAAACTGTTTTTT
CAWSGTGANEKLFF
>11|TRBV28|NA|TRBJ1-1|NA
TGTGCCAGCAGCCCCGGGTTTAAAGCTTTCTTT
CASSPGFKAFF
>13|TRBV5-8|NA|TRBJ2-7|NA
TGTGCCAGCAGCTTCGGCGGATTCTACGAGCAGTACTTC
CASSFGGFYEQYF
>15|TRBV5-8|NA|TRBJ1-1|NA
TGTGCCAGCAGCCGTTATCCATCAGGGCCCCCTGAAGCTTTCTTT
CASSRYPSGPPEAFF
>13|TRBV27|NA|TRBJ1-3|TRBD1
TGTGCCAGCAGCGGACAGGGGAGAAACACCATATATTTT
CASSGQGRNTIYF
>16|TRBV29-1|NA|TRBJ1-1|NA
TGCAGCGTTGATTCAGGCCGGGCGGGGGGGAACACTGAAGCTTTCTTT
CSVDSGRAGGNTEAFF
>15|TRBV10-2|NA|TRBJ2-5|TRBD2
TGCGCCAGCAGGGACGCCGGGACTAGGGGAAAGACCCAGTACTTC
CASRDAGTRGKTQYF
>13|TRBV3-1/TRBV3-2|NA|TRBJ1-1|NA
TGTGCCAGCACAGAGGGTAGGGCGACTGAAGCTTTCTTT
CASTEGRATEAFF
>13|TRBV5-1|NA|TRBJ1-1|NA
TGCGCCAGCGGAGAGTTTCTGAACACTGAAGCTTTCTTT
CASGEFLNTEAFF
>14|TRBV27|NA|TRBJ1-6|TRBD1
TGTGCCAGCAGTTTAAGGGACAGCAATTCACCCCTCCACTTT
CASSLRDSNSPLHF
>13|TRBV27|once|TRBJ2-3|NA
TGTGCCAGCAGTTATAGCGGCAGGGATACGCAGTATTTT
CASSYSGRDTQYF
>16|TRBV5-4|once|TRBJ2-3|TRBD2
TGTGCCAGCAGCCATGGGACTAGCGGGGGGTTAGATACGCAGTATTTT
CASSHGTSGGLDTQYF
>15|TRBV19|once|TRBJ2-7|TRBD1
TGTGCCAGTAGCGATCCTCGACAGGGGTCCTACGAGCAGTACTTC
CASSDPRQGSYEQYF
>13|TRBV14|NA|TRBJ1-2|TRBD1
TGTGCCAGCAGCCCGGGACAGGGCTATGGCTACACCTTC
CASSPGQGYGYTF
>15|TRBV5-1|NA|TRBJ1-4|NA
TGCGCCAGCAGCTTGTATTGGGGAGCTAATGAAAAACTGTTTTTT
CASSLYWGANEKLFF
>14|TRBV2|NA|TRBJ1-6|TRBD1
TGTGCCAGCAGTGATCGAACAGGGGATTCACCCCTCCACTTT
CASSDRTGDSPLHF
>15|TRBV5-1|NA|TRBJ2-3|TRBD2
TGCGCCAGCAGCATTAGCGGGGGGGCCGCAGATACGCAGTATTTT
CASSISGGAADTQYF
>14|TRBV5-6|NA|TRBJ1-3|NA
TGTGCCAGCAGCAGCTCGGGCTCTGGAAACACCATATATTTT
CASSSSGSGNTIYF
>13|TRBV12-3/TRBV12-4|once|TRBJ2-7|TRBD2
TGTGCCAGCAGGACTAGCGGTACCTACGAGCAGTACTTC
CASRTSGTYEQYF
>14|TRBV21-1|NA|TRBJ2-1|NA
TGTGCCACGCAGCGGTCGCCCAGGTCGAATGAGCAGTTCTTC
CATQRSPRSNEQFF
>14|TRBV30|NA|TRBJ2-3|TRBD1
TGTGCCTGGAGTTCCGGGACAGGGCGGGATACGCAGTATTTT
CAWSSGTGRDTQYF
>13|TRBV5-1|NA|TRBJ2-5|NA
TGCGCCAGCAGCTTGGAGGGGATGGGGACCCAGTACTTC
CASSLEGMGTQYF
>15|TRBV7-3|NA|TRBJ2-6|NA
TGTGCCAGCAGCTTCGTCTCCTCTGGGGCCAACGTCCTGACTTTC
CASSFVSSGANVLTF
>14|TRBV3-1/TRBV3-2|NA|TRBJ2-5|TRBD2
TGTGCCAGCAGCCAAGCGGGGGGGTCTGAGACCCAGTACTTC
CASSQAGGSETQYF
>15|TRBV5-1|NA|TRBJ2-7|NA
TGCGCCAGCAGCTTGGATGTGCAGGGAACCTACGAGCAGTACTTC
CASSLDVQGTYEQYF
>12|TRBV7-9|NA|TRBJ1-1|TRBD1
TGTGCCAGCAGCCGGGACAGGGCGGGAGCTTTCTTT
CASSRDRAGAFF
>15|TRBV19|NA|TRBJ2-7|TRBD2
TGTGCCAGTAGTATCAGTGGACTAGCATCCTACGAGCAGTACTTC
CASSISGLASYEQYF